These 30 T cell receptor beta chains were all obtained from the same sample, sequenced in a study of blood T cell repertoires in COVID-19. TCRdb keeps only in-frame clones here, not all; method: immunoSEQ multiplex PCR. The sample holds about 290,000 clones, roughly 91% seen once. The sequencing input was peripheral blood. These receptors were obtained from a woman aged 30 to 39 with COVID-19, enrolled during active disease.

The J gene is TRBJ1-6, the V gene TRBV10-3, with 7 bases that match TRBD1. After removal of 3 bases from V and 4 bases from J, the junction contained 6 bases not matched to a gene. Looked up from germline, CDR1 is ENHRY and CDR2 is SYGVKD. The CDR3 runs 16 residues. CDR3 sequence reads: CAISDEGTVYNSPLHF. The CDR3 DNA follows: TGTGCCATCAGTGATGAGGGGACAGTGTATAATTCACCCCTCCACTTT.

This chain joins TRBV10-3 and TRBJ2-5, with 10 bases aligning to TRBD2. V lost 2 bases to trimming and J lost 4 bases; unmatched junction nucleotides: 4. CDR1 is ENHRY, CDR2 SYGVKD, per germline. The CDR3 is made up of 15 amino acids. CDR3 sequence (DNA): TGTGCCATCAGTGAGGCTAGCGGGGGTGCAGAGACCCAGTACTTC. It yields the protein CAISEASGGAETQYF.

The V call is TRBV5-4, the J call TRBJ2-2, with a possible D match to TRBD1 (6 bases). This CDR3 has 13 amino acids. Germline V gives CDR1 SGHNT, CDR2 YYREEE (reference sequence). V lost 5 bases and J lost 8, with 13 bases in between. CDR3 sequence: CASRDSRSGELFF. The DNA for the CDR3 is TGTGCCAGCAGGGACAGCCGAAGTGGGGAGCTGTTTTTT.

The rearrangement joins TRBV4-1 to TRBJ2-4; the D gene is possibly TRBD2 (7 bases). The CDR3 totals 16 residues. Germline loops: CDR1 MGHRA, CDR2 YSYEKL. V dropped 2 bases and J dropped 0 bases, with 11 bases sitting between them. The CDR3 DNA reads TGCGCCAGCAGCCAACTGGGGGGGCTAGCCAAAAACATTCAGTACTTC. This encodes CASSQLGGLAKNIQYF.

In DNA, the CDR3 is TGTGCCAGTAGTATTTCAGGGGGTCATCAGCCCCAGCATTTT. Translation gives CASSISGGHQPQHF. The chain recombines TRBV19 with TRBJ1-5, with TRBD1 identical over 7 bases. The CDR3 has 14 residues. Germline trimming cut 3 bases from V and 5 bases from J; bases unmatched to any gene: 4. The germline V gene encodes CDR1 LNHDA and CDR2 SQIVND (reference sequence).

The chain uses TRBV7-9 and TRBJ1-4; D might be TRBD1 (5 bases). There are 14 residues in the CDR3. V was pared by 5 bases and J by 3 bases, with 10 bases between. Per germline, CDR1 SEHNR and CDR2 FQNEAQ (reference sequence). The CDR3 DNA reads TGTGCCAGCAGCCAGGGCAGGGCTAATGAAAAACTGTTTTTT. This codes for CASSQGRANEKLFF.

There are a few counts of this clone. The chain uses TRBV5-5 and TRBJ1-6; perhaps TRBD1 as D (5 bases). V was clipped by 0 bases and J by 8 bases, with 9 bases between them. CDR1 is SGHKS, CDR2 YYEKEE, per germline (reference sequence). This CDR3 contains 14 residues. The CDR3 region is CASSLASGDSPLHF. As DNA, the CDR3 is TGTGCCAGCAGCTTGGCTTCGGGGGATTCACCCCTCCACTTT.

The CDR3 coding sequence is TGCGCCAGCAGCCAAGCTTCGTCCGGGACAGGCTTGTTGTACGAGCAGTACTTC. Its protein is CASSQASSGTGLLYEQYF. The gene calls are TRBV4-1 and TRBJ2-7; TRBD1 aligns across 8 bases. Trimming cost V 1 base and J 4 bases; bases outside gene matches: 15. The CDR3 has 18 amino acids. Germline CDR1 and CDR2: MGHRA and YSYEKL.

This chain uses TRBV7-9 with TRBJ2-2, with no clear D. With 6 bases removed from V and 6 bases from J, the gap between germline ends came to 14 bases. The V gene's germline CDR1 is SEHNR and CDR2 FQNEAQ (reference sequence). The CDR3 is made up of 14 amino acids. CDR3 DNA: TGTGCCAGCAGTACACTTCGGAGCCCCGGGGAGCTGTTTTTT. It codes for CASSTLRSPGELFF.

V gene TRBV4-1 combines with J gene TRBJ2-3; D might be TRBD2 (7 bases). The CDR3 totals 16 residues. Looked up from germline, CDR1 is MGHRA and CDR2 is YSYEKL. V dropped 1 base and J dropped 5 bases, with 16 bases sitting between them. Here the CDR3 DNA reads TGCGCCAGCAGCCAAGTGGGGGGGGGCGTTGGAGATACGCAGTATTTT. It specifies CASSQVGGGVGDTQYF.

The genes are TRBV5-1 and TRBJ1-6; TRBD1 aligns across 9 bases. The CDR3 runs 19 residues. Per germline, CDR1 SGHRS and CDR2 YFSETQ. V was pared by 0 bases and J by 4 bases, with 11 bases of the junction left unmatched. CDR3 loop: CASSLAAIGQGYYNSPLHF. Here the CDR3 DNA reads TGCGCCAGCAGCTTGGCGGCGATCGGACAGGGGTATTATAATTCACCCCTCCACTTT.

The gene calls are TRBV30 and TRBJ1-2; weak D call: TRBD1 (6 bases). This CDR3 region has 14 residues. Germline V CDR1 and CDR2: GTSNPN, SVGIG (reference sequence). The V end was cut by 4 bases, the J end by 7 bases, with 19 bases between. CDR3 amino acids: CAWTHFGDNFGYTF. DNA of the CDR3: TGTGCCTGGACCCACTTCGGGGACAATTTTGGCTACACCTTC.

V usage is TRBV5-1 and J usage is TRBJ1-1; TRBD1 might be the D (5 bases). Germline values: CDR1 SGHRS, CDR2 YFSETQ. V shed 1 base and J shed 9 bases, with 13 bases lying between them. The length of the CDR3 is 13 residues. This chain's CDR3 is CASSLSDREKAFF. The CDR3 DNA sequence: TGCGCCAGCAGCTTGAGTGACAGAGAAAAAGCTTTCTTT.

The chain is built from TRBV5-4 and TRBJ2-1; 10 bases line up with TRBD2. Looked up from germline, CDR1 is SGHNT and CDR2 is YYREEE (reference sequence). The V segment lost 1 base and the J segment 6 bases; nucleotides outside the gene matches: 13. This CDR3 region has 18 residues. The CDR3 DNA reads TGTGCCAGCAGCTTGAATCGGGCTAGCGGGGGTTTACTCAATGAGCAGTTCTTC. Its protein product is CASSLNRASGGLLNEQFF.

This CDR3 reads CASSDRGLGETQYF. In DNA, the CDR3 is TGTGCCAGCAGCGACAGGGGGCTGGGAGAGACCCAGTACTTC. The chain recombines TRBV7-9 with TRBJ2-5; the match to TRBD1 covers 10 bases. The CDR3 loop spans 14 amino acids. In germline, CDR1 is SEHNR, CDR2 FQNEAQ (reference sequence). The V and J ends lost 5 bases and 4 bases, in that order; junction bases with no gene match: 4.

This clone was recorded at least ten times. This rearrangement joins TRBV3-1 (or the pseudogene TRBV3-2) to TRBJ2-5; 11 bases align to TRBD2. In germline, CDR1 is LGHDT, CDR2 YNNKEL (reference sequence). The V segment lost 7 bases and the J segment 5 bases; nucleotides outside the gene matches: 12. The CDR3 length is 16 residues. The CDR3 coding sequence is TGTGCCAGCACTCGGCTAGCGGGGGGCCTGTCGGAGACCCAGTACTTC. This encodes CASTRLAGGLSETQYF.

The genes are TRBV7-9 and TRBJ1-2; TRBD1 agrees at 12 bases. The CDR3 extends over 17 amino acids. Trimming took 5 bases from V and 4 from J; bases not matched to a gene: 11. Germline V gives CDR1 SEHNR, CDR2 FQNEAQ (reference sequence). CDR3 in amino acids: CASSLRAGQGAGYGYTF. The CDR3 region has the DNA TGTGCCAGCAGCCTGAGGGCGGGACAGGGGGCGGGCTATGGCTACACCTTC.

The V and J genes are TRBV13 and TRBJ1-1; D gene ambiguous. Trimming pared 5 bases from V and 1 base from J, leaving 14 bases between. The CDR3 is 15 amino acids. The V gene's germline CDR1 is PRHDT and CDR2 FYEKMQ (reference sequence). CDR3 loop: CASSPIWRGNTEAFF. The CDR3 DNA reads as TGTGCCAGCAGCCCGATCTGGAGAGGGAACACTGAAGCTTTCTTT.

In this sample, this clone turned up once. The chain carries TRBV19 and TRBJ1-3, with D maybe TRBD1 (5 bases). Between the trimmed V and J ends, which lost 8 bases and 3 bases, there was a span of 11 bases. This CDR3 has 13 amino acids. The germline gives CDR1 LNHDA, CDR2 SQIVND (reference sequence). The CDR3 sequence: CASRWQGGNTIYF. CDR3 sequence (DNA): TGTGCCAGTCGGTGGCAGGGTGGAAACACCATATATTTT. Complete variable domain (other parts from reference TRBV19 and TRBJ1-3): DGGITQSPKYLFRKEGQNVTLSCEQNLNHDAMYWYRQDPGQGLRLIYYSQIVNDFQKGDIAEGYSVSREKKESFPLTVTSAQKNPTAFYLCASRWQGGNTIYFGEGSWLTVV.

CDR3 DNA sequence: TGTGCCAGCAGTTGGGACAGCCAAGAGACCCAGTACTTC. Translating it yields CASSWDSQETQYF. V is TRBV2 and J is TRBJ2-5; 7 bases map to TRBD1. Germline V gene lookup returns CDR1 SNHLY and CDR2 FYNNEI. This CDR3 is 13 amino acids long. V trimming: 5 bases; J trimming: 1 base; junction bases outside the gene matches: 1.

The chain recombines TRBV5-1 with TRBJ1-2; TRBD1 aligns across 7 bases. This CDR3 is 16 amino acids long. The V segment lost 5 bases and the J segment 3 bases; nucleotides outside the gene matches: 13. Per the germline V gene, CDR1 is SGHRS and CDR2 is YFSETQ. CDR3 DNA sequence: TGCGCCAGCAGGCCCACGTCAGGGGGAGAGTACTATGGCTACACCTTC. Protein sequence: CASRPTSGGEYYGYTF.

The chain carries TRBV19 and TRBJ2-1; a weak D match, TRBD1 (7 bases). The CDR3 runs to 13 residues. CDR1 is LNHDA, CDR2 SQIVND, per germline (reference sequence). Trimming removed 9 bases at V and 3 bases at J, with 12 bases between. Here the CDR3 reads CASRGAFYNEQFF. CDR3 in DNA: TGTGCCAGCAGGGGGGCTTTCTACAATGAGCAGTTCTTC.

This clone was seen just once. This chain links TRBV4-1 with TRBJ2-7, with a tentative D call TRBD2 (5 bases). The CDR3 loop spans 14 amino acids. V lost 1 base, J lost 3 bases, and 10 bases lay in between. CDR1 is MGHRA, CDR2 YSYEKL, per germline. For the CDR3, the DNA is TGCGCCAGCAGCCAAGCGTCCCGGGGCTACGAGCAGTACTTC. Translated, it gives CASSQASRGYEQYF.

A single count supports this clone. The V call is TRBV25-1, the J call TRBJ1-1; 7 nucleotides line up with TRBD1. Per germline, CDR1 MGHDK and CDR2 SYGVNS. This CDR3 comprises 13 residues. Trimming cost V 7 bases and J 1 base; bases outside gene matches: 3. The CDR3 spells CASTRTGNTEAFF. The CDR3 bases are TGTGCCAGCACCAGGACAGGGAACACTGAAGCTTTCTTT.

The V call is TRBV15, the J call TRBJ1-2; 7 bases agree with TRBD1. The CDR3 covers 15 residues. The germline CDR1 and CDR2 sequences are LNHNV and YYDKDF (reference sequence). J was trimmed by 8 bases and V by 3 bases; bases with no gene match: 12. The CDR3 DNA is TGTGCCACCAGCAGCCGGACAGGCCCAGAAGGGGGCTACACCTTC. This sequence encodes CATSSRTGPEGGYTF.

The rearrangement links TRBV19 to TRBJ2-5; 9 bases are shared with TRBD2. Germline V lookup: CDR1 LNHDA, CDR2 SQIVND (reference sequence). The V gene end was trimmed by 3 bases and the J gene end by 1 base; junction bases not matched to a gene: 6. The CDR3 extends over 16 amino acids. DNA of the CDR3: TGTGCCAGTAGTATCCGCGGGGGGGCTTTCCAAGAGACCCAGTACTTC. This sequence encodes CASSIRGGAFQETQYF.

V and J are TRBV29-1 and TRBJ2-3, with 8 positions matching TRBD2. Germline values: CDR1 SQVTM, CDR2 ANQGSEA. V trimming: 4 bases; J trimming: 2 bases; junction bases outside the gene matches: 2. The CDR3 runs to 13 residues. Here the CDR3 DNA reads TGCAGCGTTGCCGGGGGGGCCACAGATACGCAGTATTTT. This gives the protein CSVAGGATDTQYF.

The chain is built from TRBV5-1 and TRBJ1-2; TRBD1 agrees at 7 bases. The CDR3 has 13 residues. Germline assignment: CDR1 SGHRS and CDR2 YFSETQ. Germline trimming cut 4 bases from V and 3 bases from J; bases unmatched to any gene: 3. The CDR3 nucleotides read TGCGCCAGCAGCCTTACAGGGGACTATGGCTACACCTTC. Its translation: CASSLTGDYGYTF.

This chain joins TRBV6-2 or TRBV6-3 and TRBJ2-1; 13 nucleotides line up with TRBD2. The CDR3 extends over 15 amino acids. Trimming took 2 bases from V and 6 from J; bases not matched to a gene: 1. The V gene's germline CDR1 is MNHEY and CDR2 SVGEGT. CDR3 loop: CASSYGTSGANEQFF. The CDR3 DNA reads TGTGCCAGCAGTTACGGGACTAGCGGGGCCAATGAGCAGTTCTTC.

The chain has TRBV19 and TRBJ2-7, with D possibly TRBD2 on 6 matching bases. Looked up from germline, CDR1 is LNHDA and CDR2 is SQIVND (reference sequence). There are 17 residues in the CDR3. Between the trimmed V and J ends, which lost 4 bases and 6 bases, there was a span of 25 bases. CDR3 sequence reads: CASSTSGSPRREIEQYF. The CDR3 nucleotides read TGTGCCAGTAGTACCTCCGGGTCCCCCCGGAGGGAGATCGAGCAGTACTTC.